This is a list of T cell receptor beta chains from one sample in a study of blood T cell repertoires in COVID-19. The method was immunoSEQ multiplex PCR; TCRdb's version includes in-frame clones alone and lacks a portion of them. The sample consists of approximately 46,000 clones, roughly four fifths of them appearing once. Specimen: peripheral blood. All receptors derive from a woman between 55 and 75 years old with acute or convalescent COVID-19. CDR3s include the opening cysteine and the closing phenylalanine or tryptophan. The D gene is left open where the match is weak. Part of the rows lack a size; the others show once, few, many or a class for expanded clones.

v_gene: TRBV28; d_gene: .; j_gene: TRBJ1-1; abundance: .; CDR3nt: TGTGCCAGCAGGGGGCAGTTAGAAGCTTTCTTT; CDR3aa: CASRGQLEAFF
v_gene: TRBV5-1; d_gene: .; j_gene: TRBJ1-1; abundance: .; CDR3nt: TGCGCCAGCAGCTTGGAGTTGGGCCGAGGGGAAGCTTTCTTT; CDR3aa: CASSLELGRGEAFF
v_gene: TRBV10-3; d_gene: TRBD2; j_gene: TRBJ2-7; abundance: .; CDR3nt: TGTGCCATCAGTGGGGGGACTAGCGGAACAAGCTCCTACGAGCAGTACTTC; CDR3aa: CAISGGTSGTSSYEQYF
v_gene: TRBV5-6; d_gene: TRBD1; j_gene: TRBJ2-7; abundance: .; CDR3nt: TGTGCCAGCAGCTCTCTAGTTACAGGGGGCAAAGACGAGCAGTACTTC; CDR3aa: CASSSLVTGGKDEQYF
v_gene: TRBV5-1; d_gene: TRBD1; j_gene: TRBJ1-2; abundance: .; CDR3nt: TGCGCCAGCAGCTTGCAGGGGGATGGCTACACCTTC; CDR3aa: CASSLQGDGYTF
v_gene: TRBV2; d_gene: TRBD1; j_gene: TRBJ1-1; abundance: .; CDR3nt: TGTGCCAGCAGATTATTAACCGGGACAGGGAACACTGAAGCTTTCTTT; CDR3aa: CASRLLTGTGNTEAFF
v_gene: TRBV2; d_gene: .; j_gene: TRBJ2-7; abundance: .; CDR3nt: TGTGCCAGCAGTGAATCAGGGATCCACGAGCAGTACTTC; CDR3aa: CASSESGIHEQYF
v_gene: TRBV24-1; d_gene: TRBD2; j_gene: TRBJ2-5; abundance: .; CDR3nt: TGTGCCACCAGTGGAAGCGGGGGGGTCGAGACCCAGTACTTC; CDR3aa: CATSGSGGVETQYF
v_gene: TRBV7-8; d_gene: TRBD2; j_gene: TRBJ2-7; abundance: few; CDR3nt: TGTGCCAGCAGCTCAAGACTAGCGGGAGCCAGCGAGCAGTACTTC; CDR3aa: CASSSRLAGASEQYF
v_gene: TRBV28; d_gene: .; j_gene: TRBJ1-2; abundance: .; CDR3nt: TGTGCCAGCGGCGGGACGGGGGGCTACACCTTC; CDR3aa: CASGGTGGYTF
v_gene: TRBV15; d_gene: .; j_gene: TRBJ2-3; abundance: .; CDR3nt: TGTGCCACCAGCAGAGGGAGTAGCACAGATACGCAGTATTTT; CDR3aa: CATSRGSSTDTQYF
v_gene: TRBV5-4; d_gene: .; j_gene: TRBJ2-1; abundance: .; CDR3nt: TGTGCCAGCAGCTCGAAACAGGGACATGAGCAGTTCTTC; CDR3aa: CASSSKQGHEQFF